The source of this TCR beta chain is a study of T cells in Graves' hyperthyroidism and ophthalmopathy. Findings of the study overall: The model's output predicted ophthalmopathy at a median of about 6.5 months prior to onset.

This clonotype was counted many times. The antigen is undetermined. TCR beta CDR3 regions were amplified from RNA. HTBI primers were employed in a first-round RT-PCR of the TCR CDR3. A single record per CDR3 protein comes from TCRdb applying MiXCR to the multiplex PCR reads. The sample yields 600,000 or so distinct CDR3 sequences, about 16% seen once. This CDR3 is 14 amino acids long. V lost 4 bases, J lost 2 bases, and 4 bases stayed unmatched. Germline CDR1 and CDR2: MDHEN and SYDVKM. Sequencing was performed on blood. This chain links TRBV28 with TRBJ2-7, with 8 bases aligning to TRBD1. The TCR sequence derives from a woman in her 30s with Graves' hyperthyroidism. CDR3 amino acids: CASSSGTGPYEQYF. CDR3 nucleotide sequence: TGTGCCAGCAGTTCCGGGACAGGTCCCTACGAGCAGTACTTC.